The entry below gives a single TCR beta chain sequence along with its context. This entry is derived from a study of spatial heterogeneity in lung cancer. Study-level information: Mean representation of each unique TCR and UMI combination in the raw reads exceeded 9.5 occurrences.

The time point denotes: sample taken at primary tumor resection. Whole RNA came from tumor, nontumor lung or frozen PBMC and was sequenced without being sorted. Untreated early-stage non-small cell lung cancer patients, 55 to 85 in total, were the donors. Every molecule of TCR cDNA had its own unique molecular identifier. MiXCR, run by TCRdb on the 5' RACE reads, gives a single entry per CDR3 protein. This repertoire shows about 82,000 distinct CDR3 sequences, roughly 13% found once; its top ten account for roughly 4.2%. The input for sequencing was PBMCs, taken at surgery. This receptor was obtained from a male donor with early-stage non-small cell lung cancer.

Written as DNA, the CDR3 is TGTGCCAGCACGGCGGCAGCGAACACTGAAGCTTTCTTT. The encoded protein is CASTAAANTEAFF. This chain links TRBV6-1 with TRBJ1-1; D uncertain. V gave up 7 bases and J gave up 1 base, with 10 bases separating them. The CDR3 length is 13 residues. Germline CDR1 reads MNHNS; CDR2 reads SASEGT.